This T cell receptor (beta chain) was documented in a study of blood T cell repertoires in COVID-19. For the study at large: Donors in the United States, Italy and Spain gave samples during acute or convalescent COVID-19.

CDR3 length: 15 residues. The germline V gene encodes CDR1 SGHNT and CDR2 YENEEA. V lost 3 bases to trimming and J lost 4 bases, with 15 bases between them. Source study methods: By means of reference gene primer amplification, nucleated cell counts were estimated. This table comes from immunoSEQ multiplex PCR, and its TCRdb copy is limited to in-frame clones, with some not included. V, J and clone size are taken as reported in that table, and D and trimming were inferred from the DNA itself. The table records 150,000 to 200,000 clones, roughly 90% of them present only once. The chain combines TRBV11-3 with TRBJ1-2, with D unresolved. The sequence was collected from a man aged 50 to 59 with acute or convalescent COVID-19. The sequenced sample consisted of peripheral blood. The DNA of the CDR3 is TGTGCCAGCAGCTTTGTCCCCCACAGTTTCTATGGCTACACCTTC. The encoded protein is CASSFVPHSFYGYTF.